Listed below are T cell receptor beta chains from one sample, sequenced in a study of metastatic and nonmetastatic thyroid tumors. Using MiXCR, TCRdb reanalyzed the PCR reads. The repertoire holds approximately 13,000 clones, with approximately 24% as singletons. The sequencing input was blood. The source is a male donor with papillary thyroid cancer or a benign thyroid nodule (not recorded which). Some clones in this sample may be carry-over from other donors' samples. The CDR3 runs from the conserved cysteine through the conserved F or W. A D gene is named only where the DNA matches it firmly. Size values are once, few and many counts, or a class for expanded clones, and some rows have none.

TRBV3-1	many	TRBJ2-1	-	TGTGCCAGCAGCCTATACAATGAGCAGTTCTTC	CASSLYNEQFF
TRBV28	few	TRBJ2-1	TRBD2	TGCGCCAGCAGTCCAGTTGGGAGGGATTACAATGAGCAGTTCTTC	CASSPVGRDYNEQFF
TRBV6-1	few	TRBJ1-5	-	TGTGCCAGCAGTTCAACAGGGAATAGCAATCAGCCCCAGCATTTT	CASSSTGNSNQPQHF
TRBV6-1	few	TRBJ1-3	-	TGTGCCAGCAGTGAGGACAGCTCTGGAAACACCATATATTTT	CASSEDSSGNTIYF
TRBV6-1	few	TRBJ2-7	-	TGTGCCAGCAGTGAATGGGCAGGAGGAAACTACGAGCAGTACTTC	CASSEWAGGNYEQYF
TRBV6-1	few	TRBJ2-7	TRBD2	TGTGCCAGCAGGGCAGGAGCGGGAGGGCTAGAGGAGCAGTACTTC	CASRAGAGGLEEQYF
TRBV2	-	TRBJ1-4	-	TGTGCCAGCAGTATACGGGGGAATGAAAAACTGTTTTTT	CASSIRGNEKLFF
TRBV14	many	TRBJ2-5	TRBD2	TGTGCCAGCAGCCAAGAGGCCACTCTAGCGGGGGGGAAGGAGACCCAGTACTTC	CASSQEATLAGGKETQYF
TRBV27	-	TRBJ1-1	-	TGTGCCAGCCACTCGCCCGACGGGGCAGGAACGGAAGCTTTCTTT	CASHSPDGAGTEAFF
TRBV20-1	-	TRBJ2-7	TRBD1	TGCAGTGCCTCCGGGGACAGGGGTTTCGGCGAGCAGTACTTC	CSASGDRGFGEQYF
TRBV4-2	many	TRBJ2-2	-	TGTGCCAGCAGCCACCGGCGGGGCGACGGCACCGGGGAGCTGTTTTTT	CASSHRRGDGTGELFF
TRBV2	many	TRBJ1-6	-	TGTGCCAGCAGAGAAGGGCCTCCTTCGTCGCATTCACCCCTCCACTTT	CASREGPPSSHSPLHF
TRBV28	-	TRBJ2-3	TRBD2	TGTGCCAGCATGAGCGGGAGTTTCCCAGATACGCAGTATTTT	CASMSGSFPDTQYF
TRBV2	few	TRBJ2-1	-	TGTGCCAGCAGCCGCGGACCCGGACGTATCGATGAGCAGTTCTTC	CASSRGPGRIDEQFF
TRBV6-5	-	TRBJ2-3	TRBD1	TGTGCCAGCAGTACTCCGGGACAGGGTTTGACTGGGGATACGCAGTATTTT	CASSTPGQGLTGDTQYF
TRBV2	-	TRBJ2-1	TRBD2	TGTGCCAGCAGCCGGACTAGCGGGAGTGCAAATGAGCAGTTCTTC	CASSRTSGSANEQFF
TRBV28	medium-sized	TRBJ2-6	TRBD1	TGTGCCAGCAGGGGTGGACAGGGGAGGTCTGGGGCCAACGTCCTGACTTTC	CASRGGQGRSGANVLTF
TRBV28	few	TRBJ2-4	TRBD1	TGTGCCAGCAGCGGACAGGGGGCGACCAAAAACATTCAGTACTTC	CASSGQGATKNIQYF
TRBV28	-	TRBJ2-5	TRBD2	TGTGCCAGCAGTTATCTAGCGGATCAAGAGACCCAGTACTTC	CASSYLADQETQYF
TRBV27	-	TRBJ2-1	TRBD1	TGTGCCACTGCGGATCGGGACAGGGCCCACAATGAGCAGTTCTTC	CATADRDRAHNEQFF
TRBV28	-	TRBJ2-7	-	TGTGCCAGCAGTCCAGGGTCCGAGCAGTACTTC	CASSPGSEQYF
TRBV28	-	TRBJ2-3	-	TGTGCCAGCGGGGTTTTTGGGGGGATGCCAGATACGCAGTATTTT	CASGVFGGMPDTQYF
TRBV11-2	-	TRBJ2-2	-	TGTGCCAGCAGCTTAGGGGGACACCTCACCGGGGAGCTGTTTTTT	CASSLGGHLTGELFF
TRBV6-4	few	TRBJ2-1	TRBD2	TGTGCCAGCAGTGACTCCACTAGCGGGTACAATGAGCAGTTCTTC	CASSDSTSGYNEQFF
TRBV19	medium-sized	TRBJ1-2	-	TGTGCCAGTAGTATGATCGGGGCAGGCGAAACCTTTAACTATGGCTACACCTTC	CASSMIGAGETFNYGYTF
TRBV6-1	-	TRBJ1-1	-	TGTGCCAGCAGGCCGGGACACGGGAACACTGAAGCTTTCTTT	CASRPGHGNTEAFF
TRBV7-8	-	TRBJ2-1	-	TGTGCCAGCAGCGCATCGGGAGACTCCTACAATGAGCAGTTCTTC	CASSASGDSYNEQFF
TRBV6-4	many	TRBJ2-6	-	TGTGCCAGCAGTGACAACTCTGGGGCCAACGTCCTGACTTTC	CASSDNSGANVLTF
TRBV5-1	-	TRBJ2-7	-	TGCGCCAGCGCGGAGGGAATCCCCTTGACCTCCTACGAGCAGTACTTC	CASAEGIPLTSYEQYF
TRBV19	-	TRBJ2-2	-	TGTGCCAGTAGTATGGGGACGGGCGGGGAGCTGTTTTTT	CASSMGTGGELFF
TRBV10-1	few	TRBJ2-1	-	TGCGCCAGCGGAGACCCTAGGCCCTACAATGAGCAGTTCTTC	CASGDPRPYNEQFF
TRBV11-2	-	TRBJ1-2	TRBD1	TGTGCCAGCAGCTTACTATGGACAGGGGTCTATGGCTACACCTTC	CASSLLWTGVYGYTF
TRBV6-1	medium-sized	TRBJ2-1	-	TGTGCCAGCAGTGAAGGCGGGGAGGCAGATGAGCAGTTCTTC	CASSEGGEADEQFF
TRBV6-1	-	TRBJ1-2	-	TGTTCCAGCGAGGGGCAAGACGGCTACACCTTC	CSSEGQDGYTF
TRBV29-1	-	TRBJ2-4	-	TGCAGCGTTCTCGAGAAGGCCAAAAACATTCAGTACTTC	CSVLEKAKNIQYF
TRBV2	medium-sized	TRBJ2-7	-	TGTGCCAGCAGGGACGATTCCTACGAGCAGTACTTC	CASRDDSYEQYF
TRBV20-1	-	TRBJ2-5	-	TGCAGTGCTAACGAAGGGAGAGTTCAAGAGACCCAGTACTTC	CSANEGRVQETQYF
TRBV20-1	-	TRBJ1-6	TRBD1	TGCAGTGCCCCGACAGGGGGGTTCTATAATTCACCCCTCCACTTT	CSAPTGGFYNSPLHF
TRBV28	-	TRBJ2-1	TRBD2	TGTGCCAGCAGCTTAAGCGGGGGGGATTACAATGAGCAGTTCTTC	CASSLSGGDYNEQFF
TRBV6-2/TRBV6-3	few	TRBJ2-6	-	TGTGCCAGCAGTCTAGTACCTGGGGCCAACGTCCTGACTTTC	CASSLVPGANVLTF
TRBV6-2/TRBV6-3	many	TRBJ2-3	TRBD2	TGTGCCAGCAGTTACTTGGGCGGGAGTGGGACAGATACGCAGTATTTT	CASSYLGGSGTDTQYF
TRBV12-3/TRBV12-4	-	TRBJ1-1	TRBD1	TGTGCCAGCAGTCGGCCGGGACAGGGTGGGCCTGAAGCTTTCTTT	CASSRPGQGGPEAFF
TRBV7-9	many	TRBJ2-7	-	TGTGCCAGCAGCTCTATCTCCTACGAGCAGTACTTC	CASSSISYEQYF
TRBV19	many	TRBJ1-3	TRBD1	TGTGCCAGCATTTCAGGGGGGGCAAACTCTGGAAACACCATATATTTT	CASISGGANSGNTIYF
TRBV27	-	TRBJ1-1	-	TGTGCCAGCAGTTTACGGCGGTGGGCCACTGAAGCTTTCTTT	CASSLRRWATEAFF
TRBV27	-	TRBJ1-5	TRBD1	TGTGCCAGCAGTCCGACAGGGTACGGGGGCAATCAGCCCCAGCATTTT	CASSPTGYGGNQPQHF
TRBV6-1	few	TRBJ1-2	TRBD1	TGTGCCAGCAGTCGTACCGGGACAGGGATGAATGGCTACACCTTC	CASSRTGTGMNGYTF
TRBV27	-	TRBJ2-7	TRBD1	TGTGCCAGCAGTTTATCGAACACAGGGGCCTACGAGCAGTACTTC	CASSLSNTGAYEQYF
TRBV6-1	-	TRBJ2-1	TRBD2	TGTGCCAGCAGTGACTCATCGGGAGGGAATGAGCAGTTCTTC	CASSDSSGGNEQFF
TRBV24-1	few	TRBJ1-6	-	TGTGCCACCAGTGATCCGCGGTCCGGGACGAATTCACCCCTCCACTTT	CATSDPRSGTNSPLHF
TRBV6-4	-	TRBJ2-2	-	TGTGCCAGCAGCCCCCAGGGGTTTACGGGGGAGCTGTTTTTT	CASSPQGFTGELFF
TRBV20-1	few	TRBJ1-1	-	TGCAGTGCTAGAGTTCCACCCATGAACACTGAAGCTTTCTTT	CSARVPPMNTEAFF
TRBV28	-	TRBJ2-1	TRBD2	TGTGCCAGAAGTCCACGCGGGAGGGAATACAATGAGCAGTTCTTC	CARSPRGREYNEQFF
TRBV5-1	-	TRBJ1-2	-	TGCGCCAGCAGCCCCCTAGGACAAGGAGACTATGGCTACACCTTC	CASSPLGQGDYGYTF
TRBV4-1	-	TRBJ2-1	-	TGCGCCAGCAGCGGGGGTGGACGTGGAGTCTACAATGAGCAGTTCTTC	CASSGGGRGVYNEQFF
TRBV6-5	few	TRBJ2-7	TRBD1	TGTGCCAGCAGTTCGACAGGGCCTTACGAGCAGTACTTC	CASSSTGPYEQYF
TRBV12-3/TRBV12-4	few	TRBJ1-1	TRBD1	TGTGCCTTCTCCTCCGGGACAGGGGGCACTGAAGCTTTCTTT	CAFSSGTGGTEAFF